These 13 T cell receptor beta chains were sequenced from one sample in a study of shared clonotypes between healthy human individuals. Generated by immunoSEQ multiplex PCR, the TCRdb table keeps only in-frame clones and is missing some. The sample contains about 2,500,000 clones, roughly nine tenths of which appear only once. The specimen sequenced was naive CD4+ T cells sorted from blood. Subset reported: CD45RA+ positively selected. The source of these receptors is a man younger than 35 in good health.

J is TRBJ2-7 and V is TRBV6-1, with D perhaps being TRBD1 or TRBD2 (6 bases each). This CDR3 has 15 residues. The germline CDR1 and CDR2 sequences are MNHNS and SASEGT. Trimming shortened V by 7 bases and J by 3 bases, and 19 bases separated the two germline ends. In DNA form, the CDR3 reads TGTGCCAGCACTCTGCGGAACGGGGGCCACTACGAGCAGTACTTC. This encodes CASTLRNGGHYEQYF.

This clone was seen once. The chain has TRBV19 and TRBJ2-3; D remains ambiguous. CDR1 is LNHDA, CDR2 SQIVND, per germline (reference sequence). The CDR3 spans 13 residues. V was shortened by 4 bases and J by 6 bases, with 11 bases between the two germline ends. The CDR3 sequence: CASSNLPSDTQYF. The CDR3 DNA reads as TGTGCCAGTAGTAATCTCCCGTCCGATACGCAGTATTTT.

About this clone itself: The sample contains more than one DNA sequence encoding this CDR3. The chain recombines TRBV2 with TRBJ1-5; the D gene is possibly TRBD1 (5 bases). Germline V CDR1 and CDR2: SNHLY, FYNNEI. V was pared by 4 bases and J by 2 bases, with 9 bases between. The CDR3 runs to 14 residues. CDR3 sequence reads: CASSGGTGNQPQHF. The CDR3 nucleotides read TGTGCCAGCAGTGGAGGGACGGGCAATCAGCCCCAGCATTTT.

The rearrangement links TRBV6-1 to TRBJ2-7; 9 bases are a match to TRBD1. The germline V gene has CDR1 MNHNS and CDR2 SASEGT. The V segment lost 5 bases and the J segment 1 base; nucleotides outside the gene matches: 6. The CDR3 is 15 amino acids. CDR3 amino acids: CASSLRDRESYEQYF. In DNA, the CDR3 is TGTGCCAGCAGTCTGCGGGACAGGGAGTCCTACGAGCAGTACTTC.

This chain connects TRBV5-6 to TRBJ2-1; D is perhaps TRBD2 (5 bases). This CDR3 spans 15 amino acids. The V gene lost 1 base and the J gene lost 5 bases, with 13 bases spanning the gap. Germline V CDR1 and CDR2: SGHDT, YYEEEE. The CDR3 loop reads CASSLRRGWDNEQFF. The CDR3 DNA sequence: TGTGCCAGCAGCTTGAGACGAGGGTGGGACAATGAGCAGTTCTTC.

The chain joins TRBV7-2 to TRBJ2-1; possibly TRBD2 for D (5 bases). Trimming shortened V by 6 bases and J by 6 bases, and 18 bases separated the two germline ends. The V gene's germline CDR1 is SGHTA and CDR2 FQGNSA. CDR3 length: 15 residues. In nucleotides, the CDR3 is TGTGCCAGCAGTCCCGGGGAGCGTTGGTTCAATGAGCAGTTCTTC. Protein: CASSPGERWFNEQFF.

The rearrangement uses TRBV19 and TRBJ1-2, with a weak D call TRBD1 (6 bases). The CDR3 consists of 14 residues. Germline CDR1 LNHDA, CDR2 SQIVND (reference sequence). V was shortened by 4 bases and J by 8 bases, with 17 bases between the two germline ends. The CDR3 coding sequence is TGTGCCAGTAGTAGGACTTGGGGGCTTGAGGGCTACACCTTC. Amino acids: CASSRTWGLEGYTF.

V usage is TRBV19 and J usage is TRBJ1-1; 8 nucleotides line up with TRBD1. This CDR3 spans 14 amino acids. Germline loops: CDR1 LNHDA, CDR2 SQIVND (reference sequence). Trimming removed 4 bases from V and 1 base from J; junction bases left unmatched: 2. The CDR3 spells CASSTDRGNTEAFF. The CDR3 DNA sequence: TGTGCCAGTAGTACCGACAGGGGGAACACTGAAGCTTTCTTT.

A note on this clone: This sample also contains other DNA sequences that code for the same CDR3. The chain employs TRBV18 and TRBJ1-5, with D unresolved. Between the trimmed V and J ends, which lost 2 bases and 0 bases, there was a span of 5 bases. CDR3 length: 14 residues. CDR1 is KGHSH, CDR2 LQKENI, per germline. CDR3 loop: CASSPIDSNQPQHF. For the CDR3, the DNA is TGTGCCAGCTCACCAATCGATAGCAATCAGCCCCAGCATTTT.

The rearrangement uses TRBV9 and TRBJ2-2; D is uncertain. The V gene's germline CDR1 is SGDLS and CDR2 YYNGEE. The V end was cut by 0 bases, the J end by 1 base, with 13 bases between. The CDR3 totals 17 residues. CDR3 bases: TGTGCCAGCAGCGTAGGGATCGGCGCAGTGAACACCGGGGAGCTGTTTTTT. Protein sequence: CASSVGIGAVNTGELFF.

The chain uses TRBV5-1 and TRBJ1-1; D not certain. This CDR3 has 14 amino acids. Germline V CDR1 and CDR2: SGHRS, YFSETQ. V was pared by 3 bases and J by 3 bases, with 12 bases between. CDR3 sequence: CASSSDAQYTEAFF. The CDR3 DNA is TGCGCCAGCAGCTCGGACGCCCAATACACTGAAGCTTTCTTT.

The J gene is TRBJ1-2, the V gene TRBV30; no clear D gene. V gave up 2 bases and J gave up 8 bases, with 12 bases separating them. This CDR3 has 12 amino acids. Germline CDR1 GTSNPN, CDR2 SVGIG (reference sequence). The CDR3 DNA is TGTGCCTGGAGTAAACAGTTTGGGGGCTACACCTTC. Amino acid sequence: CAWSKQFGGYTF.

This clone appeared a single time. The chain carries TRBV5-4 and TRBJ1-5; possible D gene TRBD1, 6 bases. Trimming took off 9 bases at V and 2 bases at J, with 12 bases between the two ends. The CDR3 spans 13 residues. Germline values: CDR1 SGHNT, CDR2 YYREEE (reference sequence). The CDR3 nucleotides read TGTGCCATGGGCAGGGGTGGCAATCAGCCCCAGCATTTT. Its protein product is CAMGRGGNQPQHF.